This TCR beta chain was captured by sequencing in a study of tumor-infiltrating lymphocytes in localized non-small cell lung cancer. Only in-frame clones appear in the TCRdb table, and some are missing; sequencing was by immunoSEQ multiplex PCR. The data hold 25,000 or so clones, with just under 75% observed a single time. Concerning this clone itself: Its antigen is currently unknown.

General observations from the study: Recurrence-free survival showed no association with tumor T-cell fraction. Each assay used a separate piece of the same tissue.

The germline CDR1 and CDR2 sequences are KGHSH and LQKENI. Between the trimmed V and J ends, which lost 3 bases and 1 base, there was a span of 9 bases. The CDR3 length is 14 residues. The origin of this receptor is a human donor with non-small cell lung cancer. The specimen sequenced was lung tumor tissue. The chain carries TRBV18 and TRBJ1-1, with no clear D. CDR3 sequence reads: CASSPRTENTEAFF. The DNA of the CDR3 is TGTGCCAGCTCACCTCGGACGGAGAACACTGAAGCTTTCTTT.